This TCR beta chain was recorded in a study of control samples from healthy donors and cancer patients. The repertoire was sequenced with immunoSEQ multiplex PCR; TCRdb's copy has only in-frame clones and lacks some. The sample gives about 120,000 clones, 88% of which show up once; 2% to 3% is in the top ten. On this clone: Other DNA sequences in the sample encode the same CDR3.

The clonotype was recovered from a woman between 65 and 79 years old in good health. Sequenced sample: blood.

Written as DNA, the CDR3 is TGTGCCAGCAGCCGCGGGGGAGGGGGTCCCTCCTATAATTCACCCCTCCACTTT. This translates into CASSRGGGGPSYNSPLHF. This rearrangement joins TRBV5-6 to TRBJ1-6, with TRBD1 as a possible D gene (6 bases). Trimming stripped 4 bases from V and 0 bases from J, with 17 bases between. In germline, CDR1 is SGHDT, CDR2 YYEEEE. The CDR3 is 18 residues long.